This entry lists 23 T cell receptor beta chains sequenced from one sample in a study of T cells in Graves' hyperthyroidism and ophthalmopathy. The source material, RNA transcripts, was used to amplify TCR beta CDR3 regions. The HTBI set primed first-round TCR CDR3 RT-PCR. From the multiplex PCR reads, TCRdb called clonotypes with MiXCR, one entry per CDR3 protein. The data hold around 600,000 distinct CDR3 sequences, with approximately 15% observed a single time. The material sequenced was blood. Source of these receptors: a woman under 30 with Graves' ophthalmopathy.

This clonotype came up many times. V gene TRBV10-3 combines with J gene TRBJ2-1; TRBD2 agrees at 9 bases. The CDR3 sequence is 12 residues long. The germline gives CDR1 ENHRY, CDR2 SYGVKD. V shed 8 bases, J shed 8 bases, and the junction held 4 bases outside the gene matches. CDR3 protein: CAIAGGFDEQFF. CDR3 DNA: TGTGCCATCGCGGGAGGGTTCGATGAGCAGTTCTTC.

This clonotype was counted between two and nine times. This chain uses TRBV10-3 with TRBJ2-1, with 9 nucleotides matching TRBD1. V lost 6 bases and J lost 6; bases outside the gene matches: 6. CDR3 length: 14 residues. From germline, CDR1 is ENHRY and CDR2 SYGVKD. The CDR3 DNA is TGTGCCATCAGGGGGACAGGGAGGCGCAATGAGCAGTTCTTC. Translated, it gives CAIRGTGRRNEQFF.

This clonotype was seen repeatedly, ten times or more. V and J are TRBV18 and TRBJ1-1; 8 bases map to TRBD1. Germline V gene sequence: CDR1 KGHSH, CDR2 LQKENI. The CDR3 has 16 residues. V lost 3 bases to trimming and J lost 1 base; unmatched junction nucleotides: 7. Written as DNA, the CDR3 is TGTGCCAGCTCACCGCCCGGGACAGGTCCGAACACTGAAGCTTTCTTT. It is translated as CASSPPGTGPNTEAFF.

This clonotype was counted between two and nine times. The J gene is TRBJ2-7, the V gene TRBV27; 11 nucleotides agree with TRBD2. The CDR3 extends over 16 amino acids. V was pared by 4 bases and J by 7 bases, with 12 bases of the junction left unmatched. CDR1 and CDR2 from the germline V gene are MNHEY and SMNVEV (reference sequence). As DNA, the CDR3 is TGTGCCAGCAGTTCTACTAGCGGGAGCGATTGGGTGGAGCAGTACTTC. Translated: CASSSTSGSDWVEQYF.

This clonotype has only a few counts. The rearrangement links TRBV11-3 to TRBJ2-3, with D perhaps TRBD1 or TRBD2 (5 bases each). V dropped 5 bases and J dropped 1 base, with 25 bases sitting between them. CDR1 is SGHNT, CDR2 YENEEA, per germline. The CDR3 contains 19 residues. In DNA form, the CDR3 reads TGTGCCAGCAGCCAACTCATCGACAGCGGTCCTTTCGGCACAGATACGCAGTATTTT. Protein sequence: CASSQLIDSGPFGTDTQYF.

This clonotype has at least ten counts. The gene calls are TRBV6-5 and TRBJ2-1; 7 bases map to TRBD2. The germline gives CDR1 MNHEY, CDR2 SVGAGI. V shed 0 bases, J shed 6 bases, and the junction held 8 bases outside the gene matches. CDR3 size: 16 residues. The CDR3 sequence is CASSYSRGRGSNEQFF. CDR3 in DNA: TGTGCCAGCAGTTACTCACGCGGGAGAGGGAGCAATGAGCAGTTCTTC.

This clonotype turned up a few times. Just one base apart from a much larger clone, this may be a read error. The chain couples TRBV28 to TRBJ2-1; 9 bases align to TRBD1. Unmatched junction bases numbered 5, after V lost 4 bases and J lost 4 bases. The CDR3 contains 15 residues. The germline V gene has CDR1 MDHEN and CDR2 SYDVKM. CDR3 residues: CASSSGTGFYNEQFF. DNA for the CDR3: TGTGCCAGCAGTTCCGGGACAGGGTTTTACAATGAGCAGTTCTTC.

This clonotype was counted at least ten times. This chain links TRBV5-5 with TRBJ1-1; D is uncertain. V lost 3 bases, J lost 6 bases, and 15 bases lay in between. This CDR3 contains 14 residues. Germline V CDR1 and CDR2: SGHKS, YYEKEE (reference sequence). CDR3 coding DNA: TGTGCCAGCAGCTCCAGCACGGTAAGGGCTGAAGCTTTCTTT. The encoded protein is CASSSSTVRAEAFF.

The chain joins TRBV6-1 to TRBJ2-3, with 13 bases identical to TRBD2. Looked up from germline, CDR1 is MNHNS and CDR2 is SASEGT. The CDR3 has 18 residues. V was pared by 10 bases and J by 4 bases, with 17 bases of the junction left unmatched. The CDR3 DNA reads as TGTGCCACCGGTACATCCCAGGGACTAGCGGGAAACCCAGATACGCAGTATTTT. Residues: CATGTSQGLAGNPDTQYF.

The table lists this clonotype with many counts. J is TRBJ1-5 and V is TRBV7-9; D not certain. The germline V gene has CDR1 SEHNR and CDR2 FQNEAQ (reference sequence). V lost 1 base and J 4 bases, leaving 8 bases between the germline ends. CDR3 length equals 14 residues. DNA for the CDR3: TGTGCCAGCAGCTTAGTAGGCGGGAATCAGCCCCAGCATTTT. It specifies CASSLVGGNQPQHF.

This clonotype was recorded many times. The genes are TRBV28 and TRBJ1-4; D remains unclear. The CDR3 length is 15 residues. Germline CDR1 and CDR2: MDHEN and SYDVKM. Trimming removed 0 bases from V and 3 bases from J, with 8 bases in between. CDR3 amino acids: CASSLWSNSNEKLFF. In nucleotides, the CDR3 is TGTGCCAGCAGTTTATGGAGTAACTCTAATGAAAAACTGTTTTTT.

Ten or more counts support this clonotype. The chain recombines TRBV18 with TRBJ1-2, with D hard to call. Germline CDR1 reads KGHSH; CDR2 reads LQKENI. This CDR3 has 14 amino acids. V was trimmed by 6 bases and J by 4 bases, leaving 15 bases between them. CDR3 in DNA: TGTGCCAGCTCGCCCTCAGGAGAGTCCTATGGCTACACCTTC. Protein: CASSPSGESYGYTF.

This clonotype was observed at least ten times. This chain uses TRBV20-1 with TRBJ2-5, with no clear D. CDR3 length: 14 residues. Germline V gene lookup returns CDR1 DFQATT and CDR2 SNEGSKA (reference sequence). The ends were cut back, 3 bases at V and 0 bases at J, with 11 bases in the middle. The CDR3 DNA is TGCAGTGCTAGTGAATTGGGCTACCAAGAGACCCAGTACTTC. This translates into CSASELGYQETQYF.

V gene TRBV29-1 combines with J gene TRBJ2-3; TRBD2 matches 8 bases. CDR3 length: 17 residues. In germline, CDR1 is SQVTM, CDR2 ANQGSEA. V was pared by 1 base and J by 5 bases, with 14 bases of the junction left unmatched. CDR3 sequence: CSVEGKIAGPPGDTQYF. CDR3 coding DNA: TGCAGCGTTGAAGGGAAAATAGCGGGGCCCCCCGGAGATACGCAGTATTTT.

The CDR3 sequence is CASSVRDRGSEQYF. Here the CDR3 DNA reads TGTGCCAGCAGCGTCCGGGACAGGGGGAGTGAGCAGTACTTC. V and J are TRBV7-9 and TRBJ2-7; the match to TRBD1 covers 11 bases. CDR1 is SEHNR and CDR2 is FQNEAQ in the germline V gene (reference sequence). The junction had 7 bases not matched to a gene; V was cut back by 5 bases and J by 7 bases. The CDR3 extends over 14 amino acids.

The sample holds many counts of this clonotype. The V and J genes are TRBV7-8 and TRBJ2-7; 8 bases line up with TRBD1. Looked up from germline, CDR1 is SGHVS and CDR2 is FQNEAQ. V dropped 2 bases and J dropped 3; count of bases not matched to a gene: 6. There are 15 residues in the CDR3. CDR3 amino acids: CASSLPGQGGYEQYF. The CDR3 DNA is TGTGCCAGCAGCTTACCAGGACAGGGAGGCTACGAGCAGTACTTC.

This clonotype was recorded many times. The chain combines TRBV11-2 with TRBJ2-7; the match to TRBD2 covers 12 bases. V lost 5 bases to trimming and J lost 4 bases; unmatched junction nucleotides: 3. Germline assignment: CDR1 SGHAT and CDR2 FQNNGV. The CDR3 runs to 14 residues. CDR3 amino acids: CASSRTSGEYEQYF. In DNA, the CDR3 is TGTGCCAGCAGCCGGACTAGCGGGGAATACGAGCAGTACTTC.

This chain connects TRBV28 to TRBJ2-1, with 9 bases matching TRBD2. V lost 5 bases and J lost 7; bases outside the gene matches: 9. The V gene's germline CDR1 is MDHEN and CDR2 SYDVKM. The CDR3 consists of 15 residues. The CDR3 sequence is CASSATTSGMNEQFF. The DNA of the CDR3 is TGTGCCAGCAGTGCTACGACTAGCGGTATGAATGAGCAGTTCTTC.

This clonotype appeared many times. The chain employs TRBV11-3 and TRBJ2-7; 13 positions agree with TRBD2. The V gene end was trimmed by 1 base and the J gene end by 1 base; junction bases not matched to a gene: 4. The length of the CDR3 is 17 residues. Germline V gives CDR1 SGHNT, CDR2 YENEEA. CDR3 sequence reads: CASSLGGGLAGSYEQYF. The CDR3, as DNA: TGTGCCAGCAGCTTAGGAGGGGGACTAGCGGGGTCCTACGAGCAGTACTTC.

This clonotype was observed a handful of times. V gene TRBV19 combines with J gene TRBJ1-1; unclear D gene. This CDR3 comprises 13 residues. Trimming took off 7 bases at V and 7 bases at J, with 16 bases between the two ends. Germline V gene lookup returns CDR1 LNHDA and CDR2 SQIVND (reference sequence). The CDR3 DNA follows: TGTGCCAGTACCCTCGGAGGGTCGGGTGAAGCTTTCTTT. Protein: CASTLGGSGEAFF. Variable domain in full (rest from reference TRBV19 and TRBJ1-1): DGGITQSPKYLFRKEGQNVTLSCEQNLNHDAMYWYRQDPGQGLRLIYYSQIVNDFQKGDIAEGYSVSREKKESFPLTVTSAQKNPTAFYLCASTLGGSGEAFFGQGTRLTVV.

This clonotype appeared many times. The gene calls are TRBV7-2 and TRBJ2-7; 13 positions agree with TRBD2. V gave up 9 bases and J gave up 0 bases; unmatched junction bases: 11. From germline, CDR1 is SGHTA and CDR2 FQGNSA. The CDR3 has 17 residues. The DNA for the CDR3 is TGTGCCAGTTTTTCCGGGACTAGCGGGATCCACTCCTACGAGCAGTACTTC. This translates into CASFSGTSGIHSYEQYF.

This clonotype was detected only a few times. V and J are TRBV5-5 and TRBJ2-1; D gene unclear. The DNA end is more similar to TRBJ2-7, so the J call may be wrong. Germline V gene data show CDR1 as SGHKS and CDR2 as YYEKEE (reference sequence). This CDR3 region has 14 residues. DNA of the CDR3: TGTGCCAGCAGCTTGCGGAGCTCCTACAATGAGCAGTACTTC. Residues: CASSLRSSYNEQYF.

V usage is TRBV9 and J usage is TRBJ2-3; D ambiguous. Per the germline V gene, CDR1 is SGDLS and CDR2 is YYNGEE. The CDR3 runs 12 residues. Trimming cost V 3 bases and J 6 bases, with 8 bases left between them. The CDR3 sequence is CASSAGLDTQYF. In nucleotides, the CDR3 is TGTGCCAGCAGCGCTGGGTTGGATACGCAGTATTTT.